This T cell receptor (beta chain) is from a study of graft-versus-host responses after intestinal transplantation (dated by TCRdb to the early 2020s). At the level of the whole study: Recipients received multivisceral, liver-intestinal, or isolated intestinal transplants. Anti-thymocyte globulin induction was given to all recipients, followed by maintenance tacrolimus and steroids for two to three years. Bulk TCR-beta CDR3 sequencing was used to track graft-versus-host and host-versus-graft alloreactive T cell clones in the graft, circulation and bone marrow after intestinal transplantation. Alloreactive clones were identified by sequencing pre-transplant mixed lymphocyte reaction products and comparing these products with unstimulated pre-transplant donor and recipient T cells. The cohort enrolled approximately 24 intestinal transplant recipients, one of whom was a retransplant, and 3 patients without pretransplant specimens were excluded. Donor T cell macrochimerism was defined as a peak of at least 4% donor T cells among recipient peripheral blood mononuclear cells. Rather than going through the commercial service, samples from a few later patients were sequenced in-house on an Illumina MiSeq and processed with MiXCR. Results the study describes overall, beyond this receptor: GvH clones were detected in recipient bone marrow, and some appeared earlier in ileal mucosa or blood, consistent with an intestinal mucosal origin. High GvH to HvG T cell clonal ratios were observed in the allografts of patients with donor T cell macrochimerism. Early after transplant, declines in HvG clones were associated with peak levels of circulating GvH clones. Conclusions were limited by the relatively low number and heterogeneity of intestinal transplant patients.

To prepare the library, the immunoSEQ multiplex PCR assay was applied. For most patients, genomic DNA was isolated with the Qiagen DNeasy Blood and Tissue Kit and shipped frozen to Adaptive Biotechnologies for TCR sequencing. Adaptive Biotechnologies carried out high-throughput TCR-beta CDR3 sequencing of genomic DNA for most patients. For the original study's pipeline: Adaptive's ImmunoSEQ software was the source of the TCR sequencing data for 15 to 20 patients, while three other patients were processed with MiXCR and VDJtools. CD4 versus CD8 sorting errors were corrected by removing sequences found in both subsets at a frequency ratio below 5:1. CDR3 nucleotide sequences shared by donor and recipient were removed because the origin of these sequences could not be assigned. To be classed as alloreactive, a clone needed at least 2-fold expansion over unstimulated cells and a minimum CFSE-low frequency of 0.002% (template counts) or 0.001% (read counts). A clone was considered mappable if detected in the sequenced pre-transplant spleen, lymph node, or MLR CFSE-low populations of the donor or recipient. Cumulative frequency of alloreactive clones was calculated as a percentage of all sequences weighted by copy number. In TCRdb, the immuneACCESS table is reduced to in-frame sequences with V and J assigned. These tables do not hold every clone; where another copy was compared, an unresolved V gene accounts for under half, and the others remain unexplained. The V and J calls and clone size are taken from that table; D and trimming were inferred from the DNA. The sample has 85,000 to 100,000 clones on record, about 92% of them singletons. The top ten hold roughly 2% of the sample.

Details on this clone: Its cognate antigen has yet to be identified. Per-base quality was not reported, and no clone a single base away is much larger than it.

The germline V and J ends show losses of 2 bases and 6 bases respectively, and no gene match explains 8 bases of the junction. From the germline V gene (reference sequence), CDR1 is GTSNPN and CDR2 is SVGIG. The cysteine opens and the phenylalanine closes a CDR3 of 15 amino acids. Only CDR3 DNA remains: 45 bases, in frame from the first base. The sample's time point label, in plain terms: cells obtained before transplantation from donor or recipient. CD3+CD4+ and CD3+CD8+ populations were FACS-sorted from unstimulated pre-transplant donor and recipient cells taken from spleen or lymph nodes. The clonotype comes from a human donor who received an intestinal transplant. Sequencing was performed on unstimulated CD8+ T cells sorted from spleen or lymph node cells, taken before intestinal transplant. The rearranged segments are TRBV30 and TRBJ1-1; the junction holds 11 bases that match TRBD1. The CDR3 has the sequence CAWSSRTGGLPEAFF. Read as DNA, the sequence is TGTGCCTGGAGTTCCCGGACAGGGGGCCTCCCTGAAGCTTTCTTT.